This T cell receptor (beta chain) was found in a study of blood T cells in healthy people across ages. V was shortened by 3 bases and J by 5 bases, with 5 bases between the two germline ends. Germline CDR1 and CDR2: LGHDT and YNNKEL (reference sequence). The CDR3 totals 11 residues. Combining a sample-barcoded 5' primer with a J-beta primer mix, a second PCR ran for roughly 7 to 12 cycles. Each CDR3 protein is one row after TCRdb ran MiXCR on the 5' RACE reads. The repertoire consists of about 290,000 distinct CDR3 sequences, with 27% occurring once and the leading ten covering roughly 28%. This clonotype was detected a few times.

Sequencing was performed on blood. The J gene is TRBJ2-7, the V gene TRBV3-1; no firm D call. This TCR was sampled from a woman in her seventies in good health. CDR3 in amino acids: CASSHADEQYF. CDR3 bases: TGTGCCAGCAGCCATGCGGACGAGCAGTACTTC.